Described below is a single TCR beta chain sequence and its context. What it binds is not known. Pregnant or lactating patients were excluded, as were those with uncontrolled infection or other autoimmune disease. Trimming stripped 3 bases from V and 5 bases from J, with 17 bases between. Germline CDR1 DFQATT, CDR2 SNEGSKA (reference sequence). CDR3 length: 14 amino acids. The sample is drawn from a study of T cells in Graves' hyperthyroidism and ophthalmopathy. Study overall: Pretreatment peripheral blood was obtained at initial diagnosis. Regarding the study as a whole: Onset of ophthalmopathy came a median 6.5 months after the model predicted it. Ophthalmopathy could be told apart from stable hyperthyroidism with a 13 V-J model.

TCR beta CDR3 sequences were amplified from RNA transcripts. An initial round of RT-PCR targeting the TCR CDR3 relied on the HTBI primer set. Each CDR3 protein is one row after TCRdb ran MiXCR on the multiplex PCR reads. The table has fewer than 500,000 distinct CDR3 sequences, roughly 14% seen once. The sequence was obtained from a man aged 18 to 29 with Graves' ophthalmopathy. The sample comprised blood. The chain recombines TRBV20-1 with TRBJ2-7, with D perhaps matching TRBD1 or TRBD2 (5 bases each). The CDR3 protein is CSARILSGADEQYF. As DNA, the CDR3 is TGCAGTGCTAGGATACTTTCCGGGGCGGACGAGCAGTACTTC.